A single T cell receptor beta chain is shown here with its context. Its antigen is as yet unknown. These data are taken from a study of pediatric ulcerative colitis. At the level of the study: Most patients had pancolitis, and two had left-sided colitis. Study observations and caveats: This repertoire reflects total lymphocytes rather than subpopulations like regulatory T cells.

The CDR3 is made up of 14 amino acids. The germline V gene encodes CDR1 KGHSH and CDR2 LQKENI. V shed 3 bases, J shed 1 base, and the junction held 2 bases outside the gene matches. One to two pinch biopsies were taken from the rectum during colonoscopy. Method: immunoSEQ multiplex PCR; TCRdb's copy keeps in-frame clones and lacks some. The table records tens of thousands of clones, 78% of them present only once. Sequencing was carried out using gut tissue. The sequence was collected from a girl under 18 with moderate ulcerative colitis. The V gene is TRBV18, the J gene TRBJ2-5; TRBD1 matches at 7 bases. The chain's CDR3 is CASSPGQVQETQYF. CDR3 sequence (DNA): TGTGCCAGCTCACCTGGACAGGTCCAAGAGACCCAGTACTTC.